Following are 11 T cell receptor beta chains from one sample sequenced in a study of blood T cell repertoires in COVID-19. Measured with immunoSEQ multiplex PCR; TCRdb has only the in-frame clones, and not every one. The sample yields 200,000 to 300,000 clones, more than 85% seen once. Sequenced material: peripheral blood. These receptors all stem from a person in their late teens or twenties with COVID-19, enrolled during active disease.

In this sample, this clone turned up once. The chain couples TRBV10-3 to TRBJ2-5; 8 nucleotides align to TRBD2. Per the germline V gene, CDR1 is ENHRY and CDR2 is SYGVKD. V was pared by 4 bases and J by 1 base, with 5 bases of the junction left unmatched. CDR3 length: 15 amino acids. CDR3 DNA sequence: TGTGCCATCAGTGGGTACGGGGGGGGCCAAGAGACCCAGTACTTC. Its translation: CAISGYGGGQETQYF.

The rearrangement joins TRBV27 to TRBJ1-5, with 7 nucleotides matching TRBD1. Germline V gene sequence: CDR1 MNHEY, CDR2 SMNVEV (reference sequence). V dropped 4 bases and J dropped 4; count of bases not matched to a gene: 7. This CDR3 has 15 residues. The CDR3 bases are TGTGCCAGCAGTTCGATACCGGGACAGAATCAGCCCCAGCATTTT. Protein sequence: CASSSIPGQNQPQHF.

This chain uses TRBV7-9 with TRBJ2-3; 9 positions match TRBD2. This CDR3 has 16 amino acids. Germline CDR1 SEHNR, CDR2 FQNEAQ (reference sequence). Trimming at V came to 5 bases and at J to 0 bases, leaving 6 bases not matched to a gene. For the CDR3, the DNA is TGTGCCAGCAGCCAGACTAGCGGCTCTAGCACAGATACGCAGTATTTT. This sequence encodes CASSQTSGSSTDTQYF.

The rearrangement uses TRBV28 and TRBJ2-7, with a weak D call TRBD2 (6 bases). The CDR3 spans 15 residues. From germline, CDR1 is MDHEN and CDR2 SYDVKM. Trimming stripped 1 base from V and 5 bases from J, with 15 bases between. The CDR3 here is CASSLYDAGSHEQYF. DNA of the CDR3: TGTGCCAGCAGTTTATATGACGCGGGATCCCACGAGCAGTACTTC.

This clone was seen only a few times. CDR3 bases: TGCAGCGCCCAGACAGGATACGAGCAGTACTTC. It specifies CSAQTGYEQYF. The chain carries TRBV29-1 and TRBJ2-7; TRBD1 might be the D (6 bases). Looked up from germline, CDR1 is SQVTM and CDR2 is ANQGSEA. V was pared by 7 bases and J by 4 bases, with 11 bases between. CDR3 size: 11 residues.

The chain carries TRBV7-8 and TRBJ2-1, with unresolved D. Germline CDR1 reads SGHVS; CDR2 reads FQNEAQ. This CDR3 contains 15 residues. The V gene lost 4 bases and the J gene lost 0 bases, with 10 bases spanning the gap. This chain's CDR3 is CASSSTFSSYNEQFF. CDR3 nucleotides: TGTGCCAGCAGCTCAACCTTCAGCTCCTACAATGAGCAGTTCTTC.

V and J are TRBV6-5 and TRBJ1-2; 9 bases match TRBD1. V was pared by 7 bases and J by 4 bases, with 7 bases of the junction left unmatched. CDR1 is MNHEY and CDR2 is SVGAGI in the germline V gene. The CDR3 loop spans 14 amino acids. CDR3 in DNA: TGTGCCAGCAATCCGGGGGACAGGGTCTATGGCTACACCTTC. Amino acids: CASNPGDRVYGYTF.

This chain links TRBV18 with TRBJ2-3, with D tentatively TRBD2 (6 bases). This CDR3 contains 14 residues. The germline V gene encodes CDR1 KGHSH and CDR2 LQKENI. Trimming took 1 base from V and 2 from J, leaving 7 bases between them. The CDR3 DNA follows: TGTGCCAGCTCACCACTAGCGGACACAGATACGCAGTATTTT. Its translation is CASSPLADTDTQYF.

This clone was recorded a few times. This chain joins TRBV4-2 and TRBJ2-3, with TRBD2 identical over 11 bases. This CDR3 is 17 amino acids long. CDR1 is LGHNA and CDR2 is YNFKEQ in the germline V gene. The ends lost 2 bases at V and 1 base at J; junction bases unmatched: 5. The DNA of the CDR3 is TGTGCCAGCAGCCAACCCTTACTAGCGGGAGGCACAGATACGCAGTATTTT. Its translation: CASSQPLLAGGTDTQYF.

The chain couples TRBV2 to TRBJ1-5, with D possibly matching TRBD1 (5 bases). Germline V CDR1 and CDR2: SNHLY, FYNNEI. The CDR3 has 13 residues. The ends were cut back, 7 bases at V and 2 bases at J, with 9 bases in the middle. The CDR3 protein is CASMGGGNQPQHF. The CDR3 DNA reads TGTGCCAGCATGGGGGGAGGCAATCAGCCCCAGCATTTT.

CDR3 residues: CASSLGTSGGQEQFF. The CDR3 nucleotides are TGCGCCAGCAGCCTCGGGACTAGCGGAGGTCAGGAGCAGTTCTTC. The V and J genes are TRBV4-3 and TRBJ2-1; 11 bases fit TRBD2. Germline values: CDR1 LGHNA, CDR2 YSLEER. The CDR3 is made up of 15 amino acids. Unmatched junction bases numbered 9, after V lost 4 bases and J lost 10 bases.